The 27 T cell receptor beta chains below all came from one sample that was sequenced in a study of T cell responses to AZD1222 COVID-19 vaccine. Assay: immunoSEQ multiplex PCR; the TCRdb copy retains only in-frame clones and omits some. The repertoire holds 89,000 or so clones, with roughly 85% as singletons. This material consisted of peripheral blood, taken on day 0 of AZD1222 vaccination. The receptor source for this set is an adult in good health.

The chain combines TRBV27 with TRBJ1-4; D is possibly TRBD1 (6 bases). The V end lost 3 bases, the J end lost 1 base, and 6 bases lay between the germline ends. Germline CDR1 is MNHEY and CDR2 is SMNVEV (reference sequence). CDR3 length: 14 residues. CDR3 protein: CASSFRGTNEKLFF. The CDR3 DNA sequence: TGTGCCAGCAGTTTCAGGGGAACTAATGAAAAACTGTTTTTT. The full variable domain, in which reference TRBV27 and TRBJ1-4 provide the parts outside the CDR3, is EAQVTQNPRYLITVTGKKLTVTCSQNMNHEYMSWYRQDPGLGLRQIYYSMNVEVTDKGDVPEGYKVSRKEKRNFPLILESPSPNQTSLYFCASSFRGTNEKLFFGSGTQLSVL.

This clone turned up a few times. The CDR3 here is CASNRRAAGRDTEAFF. CDR3 coding DNA: TGCGCCAGCAACCGAAGAGCGGCAGGGAGAGACACTGAAGCTTTCTTT. V gene TRBV4-1 combines with J gene TRBJ1-1; weak D call: TRBD1 (5 bases). Trimming left V 7 bases short and J 3 bases short, with 21 bases between. CDR3 length: 16 amino acids. The germline CDR1 and CDR2 sequences are MGHRA and YSYEKL.

Only one count was recorded for this clone. The CDR3 nucleotides are TGTGCCAGCGCAGCTAGCGGGAGCTCCTACAATGAGCAGTTCTTC. This translates into CASAASGSSYNEQFF. The chain is built from TRBV27 and TRBJ2-1; TRBD2 matches at 10 bases. The CDR3 spans 15 residues. After removal of 8 bases from V and 0 bases from J, the junction contained 4 bases not matched to a gene. Germline CDR1 MNHEY, CDR2 SMNVEV (reference sequence).

The chain employs TRBV7-9 and TRBJ2-1; D remains ambiguous. Germline CDR1 reads SEHNR; CDR2 reads FQNEAQ (reference sequence). Trimming took 6 bases from V and 0 from J, leaving 9 bases between them. The CDR3 is 14 residues long. The CDR3 protein is CASRLTYSYNEQFF. The DNA for the CDR3 is TGTGCCAGCAGACTCACGTACTCCTACAATGAGCAGTTCTTC.

The chain uses TRBV2 and TRBJ1-5; D possibly corresponds to TRBD1 (5 bases). The CDR3 extends over 14 amino acids. CDR1 is SNHLY and CDR2 is FYNNEI in the germline V gene. V lost 6 bases, J lost 7 bases, and 16 bases lay in between. CDR3 nucleotides: TGTGCCAGCAGAAGTGGTGGGGGGTTCCAGCCCCAGCATTTT. Translation gives CASRSGGGFQPQHF. The complete variable domain, with remaining parts taken from reference TRBV2 and TRBJ1-5, reads EPEVTQTPSHQVTQMGQEVILRCVPISNHLYFYWYRQILGQKVEFLVSFYNNEISEKSEIFDDQFSVERPDGSNFTLKIRSTKLEDSAMYFCASRSGGGFQPQHFGDGTRLSIL.

The chain joins TRBV5-4 to TRBJ2-2; TRBD2 agrees at 11 bases. CDR3 length equals 16 residues. Germline loops: CDR1 SGHNT, CDR2 YYREEE (reference sequence). Trimming took 6 bases from V and 0 from J; bases not matched to a gene: 4. DNA of the CDR3: TGTGCCAGCACCGGGGGACTAGCGGCGAACACCGGGGAGCTGTTTTTT. It encodes CASTGGLAANTGELFF.

The gene calls are TRBV19 and TRBJ2-1; D ambiguous. The CDR3 consists of 14 residues. The V end was cut by 3 bases, the J end by 6 bases, with 12 bases between. The germline V gene has CDR1 LNHDA and CDR2 SQIVND (reference sequence). DNA of the CDR3: TGTGCCAGTAGTATGGATGGCGTCCTCAATGAGCAGTTCTTC. Translating gives CASSMDGVLNEQFF.

This rearrangement joins TRBV28 to TRBJ1-5; weak D call: TRBD1 (6 bases). V was shortened by 6 bases and J by 11 bases, with 26 bases between the two germline ends. The CDR3 covers 16 residues. Germline V gene sequence: CDR1 MDHEN, CDR2 SYDVKM. The CDR3 loop is CASSTRGASEYSAQHF. The CDR3 DNA is TGTGCCAGCAGCACCCGGGGGGCTTCCGAATATTCCGCCCAGCATTTT.

The chain is built from TRBV28 and TRBJ1-5; perhaps TRBD1 as D (5 bases). Trimming pared 7 bases from V and 0 bases from J, leaving 10 bases between. The CDR3 runs 14 residues. The germline V gene has CDR1 MDHEN and CDR2 SYDVKM. The CDR3 region has the DNA TGTGCCAGCACCAAGACAGTTAGCAATCAGCCCCAGCATTTT. Its translation is CASTKTVSNQPQHF.

V gene TRBV7-6 combines with J gene TRBJ1-6; no definite D call. The CDR3 runs 15 residues. Trimming stripped 1 base from V and 7 bases from J, with 11 bases between. Germline CDR1 and CDR2: SGHVS and FNYEAQ. The CDR3 DNA follows: TGTGCCAGCAGCTTAGATCCAGGAGACAATTCACCCCTCCACTTT. Residues: CASSLDPGDNSPLHF.

The V call is TRBV6-1, the J call TRBJ1-6; 10 nucleotides line up with TRBD1. This CDR3 comprises 16 residues. J gave up 8 bases and V 0 bases, and 4 bases lay outside the gene matches. Germline CDR1 reads MNHNS; CDR2 reads SASEGT. CDR3: CASSEAPGQGDSPLHF. CDR3 DNA: TGTGCCAGCAGTGAAGCGCCTGGACAGGGGGATTCACCCCTCCACTTT.

The chain has TRBV4-3 and TRBJ1-6; TRBD1 is a possible D gene (5 bases). This CDR3 has 16 amino acids. Germline CDR1 is LGHNA and CDR2 is YSLEER. Trimming removed 2 bases from V and 5 bases from J, with 13 bases in between. The CDR3 sequence is CASSQLAGRNNSPLHF. The DNA for the CDR3 is TGCGCCAGCAGCCAACTGGCGGGACGGAATAATTCACCCCTCCACTTT.

The chain employs TRBV19 and TRBJ2-2; D is uncertain. V lost 7 bases and J lost 4, with 16 bases in between. CDR3 length: 15 amino acids. CDR1 and CDR2 from the germline V gene are LNHDA and SQIVND (reference sequence). CDR3 loop: CASKRTLGFTGELFF. The CDR3 bases are TGTGCCAGTAAGAGGACCTTAGGGTTCACCGGGGAGCTGTTTTTT. Together with reference TRBV19 and TRBJ2-2, the CDR3 gives the full variable domain: DGGITQSPKYLFRKEGQNVTLSCEQNLNHDAMYWYRQDPGQGLRLIYYSQIVNDFQKGDIAEGYSVSREKKESFPLTVTSAQKNPTAFYLCASKRTLGFTGELFFGEGSRLTVL.

V is TRBV30 and J is TRBJ1-2; D remains unclear. Germline values: CDR1 GTSNPN, CDR2 SVGIG (reference sequence). This CDR3 is built from 13 residues. V was shortened by 0 bases and J by 3 bases, with 8 bases between the two germline ends. The CDR3 protein is CAWSVLNHYGYTF. For the CDR3, the DNA is TGTGCCTGGAGTGTACTGAACCACTATGGCTACACCTTC.

The V call is TRBV27, the J call TRBJ2-1; the D gene could be TRBD1 or TRBD2 (5 bases each). V lost 4 bases to trimming and J lost 5 bases, with 9 bases between them. Germline-derived CDR1 and CDR2 are MNHEY and SMNVEV (reference sequence). The CDR3 loop spans 13 amino acids. Here the CDR3 DNA reads TGTGCCAGCAGTTCTCCGGGACACAATGAGCAGTTCTTC. It yields the protein CASSSPGHNEQFF.

The V and J genes are TRBV19 and TRBJ1-4, with 7 bases matching TRBD1. From germline, CDR1 is LNHDA and CDR2 SQIVND (reference sequence). V lost 3 bases to trimming and J lost 8 bases; unmatched junction nucleotides: 9. CDR3 size: 15 residues. The CDR3, as DNA: TGTGCCAGTAGTATTCGACAGGGTGGTCAGGAAAAACTGTTTTTT. This encodes CASSIRQGGQEKLFF. Filled out from reference TRBV19 and TRBJ1-4, the complete variable domain reads DGGITQSPKYLFRKEGQNVTLSCEQNLNHDAMYWYRQDPGQGLRLIYYSQIVNDFQKGDIAEGYSVSREKKESFPLTVTSAQKNPTAFYLCASSIRQGGQEKLFFGSGTQLSVL.

V usage is TRBV3-1 (or the pseudogene TRBV3-2) and J usage is TRBJ1-5; D not resolved. V dropped 2 bases and J dropped 0 bases, with 11 bases sitting between them. There are 16 residues in the CDR3. Germline V CDR1 and CDR2: LGHDT, YNNKEL (reference sequence). CDR3 sequence reads: CASSQTTRHSNQPQHF. CDR3 in DNA: TGTGCCAGCAGCCAAACGACGCGCCATAGCAATCAGCCCCAGCATTTT.

The chain links TRBV28 to TRBJ1-5; possibly TRBD1 for D (6 bases). Trimming shortened V by 8 bases and J by 2 bases, and 16 bases separated the two germline ends. Germline V gene data show CDR1 as MDHEN and CDR2 as SYDVKM. This CDR3 spans 15 amino acids. The CDR3 nucleotides are TGTGCCAGCGCACCGGAAGGGGGGGGCAATCAGCCCCAGCATTTT. Its protein product is CASAPEGGGNQPQHF.

The V call is TRBV7-9, the J call TRBJ1-4; D is unresolved. V lost 5 bases and J 6 bases, leaving 10 bases between the germline ends. Germline assignment: CDR1 SEHNR and CDR2 FQNEAQ (reference sequence). CDR3 length equals 13 residues. CDR3 amino acids: CASSPVPYEKLFF. CDR3 bases: TGTGCCAGCAGCCCGGTCCCCTATGAAAAACTGTTTTTT.

The chain carries TRBV27 and TRBJ2-6; TRBD1 aligns across 9 bases. J was trimmed by 9 bases and V by 5 bases; bases with no gene match: 11. CDR1 is MNHEY and CDR2 is SMNVEV in the germline V gene (reference sequence). This CDR3 region has 16 residues. The CDR3 spells CASSLQGQGLGNVLTF. The CDR3 coding sequence is TGTGCCAGCAGTCTCCAGGGACAGGGCCTGGGCAACGTCCTGACTTTC.

The chain uses TRBV5-1 and TRBJ1-1, with D uncertain. The V and J ends lost 7 bases and 1 base respectively, with 17 bases between them. The CDR3 extends over 15 amino acids. Germline values: CDR1 SGHRS, CDR2 YFSETQ. The CDR3 loop reads CASQPQMEGNTEAFF. The CDR3 DNA reads TGCGCCAGCCAACCCCAAATGGAGGGGAACACTGAAGCTTTCTTT.

This sequence joins TRBV7-6 and TRBJ2-3; maybe TRBD2 (5 bases). Germline CDR1 SGHVS, CDR2 FNYEAQ. This CDR3 contains 15 residues. Deletions cut 0 bases from V and 0 bases from J, with 7 bases between. The CDR3 DNA sequence: TGTGCCAGCAGCTTAGCTCGGGGAAGCACAGATACGCAGTATTTT. Residues: CASSLARGSTDTQYF.

The sample holds one count of this clone. The gene calls are TRBV29-1 and TRBJ2-7; 9 bases match TRBD1. This CDR3 region has 15 residues. CDR1 and CDR2 from the germline V gene are SQVTM and ANQGSEA. The V segment lost 1 base and the J segment 6 bases; nucleotides outside the gene matches: 10. The CDR3 region is CSVEGGGGQGFEQYF. DNA for the CDR3: TGCAGCGTTGAAGGAGGGGGGGGACAGGGTTTCGAGCAGTACTTC.

This clone was observed a single time. The chain employs TRBV28 and TRBJ1-6; tentatively, D is TRBD1 (6 bases). The CDR3 is 17 amino acids. Germline V gene sequence: CDR1 MDHEN, CDR2 SYDVKM. V dropped 2 bases and J dropped 5 bases, with 16 bases sitting between them. The CDR3 bases are TGTGCCAGCAGTTTAGGGCCGGGACAACCGGATAATTCACCCCTCCACTTT. Translated: CASSLGPGQPDNSPLHF.

V and J are TRBV4-3 and TRBJ2-1, with TRBD2 matching 16 bases. Germline CDR1 reads LGHNA; CDR2 reads YSLEER. The CDR3 has 18 residues. The ends lost 3 bases at V and 3 bases at J; junction bases unmatched: 5. The CDR3 loop reads CASSQGTSGRAYYNEQFF. CDR3 bases: TGCGCCAGCAGCCAGGGGACTAGCGGGAGGGCCTACTACAATGAGCAGTTCTTC.

The chain carries TRBV11-3 and TRBJ2-5; 10 bases line up with TRBD1. CDR1 is SGHNT, CDR2 YENEEA, per germline. Germline trimming cut 5 bases from V and 5 bases from J; bases unmatched to any gene: 8. The CDR3 is 15 residues long. The CDR3 nucleotides are TGTGCCAGCAGCCTCGGGACAGGGGCTGTCGAGACCCAGTACTTC. Protein: CASSLGTGAVETQYF.

The chain uses TRBV12-3 or TRBV12-4 and TRBJ1-5; TRBD1 might be the D (6 bases). The CDR3 sequence is 12 residues long. With 11 bases removed from V and 3 bases from J, the gap between germline ends came to 11 bases. DNA of the CDR3: TGTGCCGGAGGGGACAACAATCAGCCCCAGCATTTT. Its translation: CAGGDNNQPQHF.